This is a list of T cell receptor beta chains from one sample in a study of OX40 agonist ivuxolimab in advanced cancers. Repertoires were generated with immunoSEQ multiplex PCR, while TCRdb's copy carries only in-frame clones and drops some. The table lists about 77,000 clones, 94% of them singletons. The sample consisted of CD4+ or CD8+ T cells sorted from blood, taken in a trial of the OX40 agonist ivuxolimab. These receptors originate from an adult with an advanced solid tumor such as melanoma, head and neck, liver or kidney cancer. Each CDR3 is given without its conserved first and last residue.

length,V,CDR3
11,TRBV27,ASSRRKNTEAF
11,TRBV2,ASDRGPGNTIY
9,TRBV11-2,ASSLAGDQY
13,TRBV11-3,ASGNSGSPTDTQY
10,TRBV4-1,ASSYGADTQY
12,TRBV6-5,ASSYGRGDDEQY
11,TRBV7-9,ASSPGENQPQH
12,TRBV2,ASSRGTGNQPQH
12,TRBV30,ACTHGTRRDTQY
10,TRBV29-1,SVEAGDYEQY
10,TRBV4-3,ASSPGTGTAF
15,TRBV5-1,ASSAPGEGLAKNIQY
15,TRBV4-3,ASSQDPETSGGGEQF
13,TRBV7-2,ASSLVAEHFYEQY
14,TRBV28,ASGRLAPQGPDTQY
12,TRBV6-1,ASSEFDVQETQY
10,TRBV9,ASSETSGELF
13,TRBV29-1,SVLGLAGTTGELF
10,TRBV27,ASSGDLYEQY
11,TRBV5-1,ASSSALNIEQF
13,TRBV28,ASSFFLSAKNIQY
14,TRBV5-1,ASSPGLAYGPDTQY
14,TRBV6-1,ASSEPPGRNPREQY
13,TRBV2,ASRETGQAGNTIY
11,TRBV7-9,AIQGLAYNEQF
13,TRBV15,ATSRDLGTSYEQY
12,TRBV7-9,ASSSGGRPYEQY
12,TRBV7-8,ASSPHSTNEKLF
12,TRBV6-5,ASSTGTGLNEQY
12,TRBV6-5,ASSYSAGGQALH
13,TRBV5-6,ASREGQGASYEQY
12,TRBV29-1,SAHGLAAYNEQF
9,TRBV19,ASLGNGGQY
11,TRBV11-1,ASSLWGTGELF
12,TRBV6-5,ASSTGQGRETQY
12,TRBV7-9,ASSFTGARQPQH
13,TRBV9,ASRRGDRVTDTQY
14,TRBV29-1,SVGDRGREGANVLT
12,TRBV5-6,ASSLAGFEAPLH
11,TRBV6-5,ASAAAWGYEQY
12,TRBV2,ASSEWGEDEKLF
14,TRBV5-1,ASSLEPTGPNEKLF
13,TRBV4-1,ASSQVTGGHTEAF
12,TRBV19,ASSISDSYTEAF
11,TRBV5-1,ASSLASNQPQH
13,TRBV2,ASSEEGYSGNTIY
14,TRBV5-1,ASSVTGTPPTSEQF
10,TRBV7-6,ASSSGPYGYT
12,TRBV27,ASSLTRGFNEAF
9,TRBV2,ARGGGNEQF
14,TRBV27,ASSYGGAGGYYEQY
16,TRBV7-9,ASSATSGGALVADTQY